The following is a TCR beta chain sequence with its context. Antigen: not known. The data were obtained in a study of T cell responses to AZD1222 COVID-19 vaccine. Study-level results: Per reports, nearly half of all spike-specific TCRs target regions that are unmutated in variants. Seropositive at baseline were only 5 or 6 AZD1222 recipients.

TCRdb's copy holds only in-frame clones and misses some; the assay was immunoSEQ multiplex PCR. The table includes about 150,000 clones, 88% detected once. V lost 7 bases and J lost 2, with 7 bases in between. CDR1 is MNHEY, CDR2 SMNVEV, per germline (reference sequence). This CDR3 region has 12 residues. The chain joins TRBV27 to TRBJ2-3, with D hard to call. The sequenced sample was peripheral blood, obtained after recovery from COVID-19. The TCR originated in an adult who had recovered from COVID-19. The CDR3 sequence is CASKLNTDTQYF. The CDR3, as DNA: TGTGCCAGCAAATTGAACACAGATACGCAGTATTTT.